These 21 T cell receptor beta chains originate from one sample sequenced in a study of blood T cell repertoires in COVID-19. Clones were read by immunoSEQ multiplex PCR, and TCRdb kept only the in-frame ones, dropping some. Of about 130,000 clones listed, about 86% are singletons. The sequenced material came from PBMCs or T cells enriched from blood (not recorded which). Receptor source: a man aged 45-60 years who had recovered from COVID-19.

This sequence joins TRBV30 and TRBJ1-1, with TRBD1 as a possible D gene (6 bases). This CDR3 has 15 amino acids. Germline V gives CDR1 GTSNPN, CDR2 SVGIG (reference sequence). V was clipped by 0 bases and J by 1 base, with 12 bases between them. As DNA, the CDR3 is TGTGCCTGGAGTGTGGGATGGACAGCGAACACTGAAGCTTTCTTT. Its protein product is CAWSVGWTANTEAFF. The full variable domain, with the rest looked up from reference TRBV30 and TRBJ1-1, is SQTIHQWPATLVQPVGSPLSLECTVEGTSNPNLYWYRQAAGRGLQLLFYSVGIGQISSEVPQNLSASRPQDRQFILSSKKLLLSDSGFYLCAWSVGWTANTEAFFGQGTRLTVV.

This chain uses TRBV3-1 (or the pseudogene TRBV3-2) with TRBJ2-1; D gene ambiguous. This CDR3 region has 14 residues. The germline CDR1 and CDR2 sequences are LGHDT and YNNKEL (reference sequence). V was cut by 0 bases and J by 7 bases, with 10 bases left in between. The DNA for the CDR3 is TGTGCCAGCAGCCAAGATTTTACTATTAATGAGCAGTTCTTC. Its protein is CASSQDFTINEQFF.

This clone showed up just once. The chain couples TRBV19 to TRBJ2-7; 11 nucleotides line up with TRBD2. Germline V lookup: CDR1 LNHDA, CDR2 SQIVND (reference sequence). J was trimmed by 6 bases and V by 8 bases; bases with no gene match: 9. This CDR3 contains 14 residues. The CDR3 here is CASSVSGGAVEQYF. CDR3 DNA sequence: TGTGCCAGTTCTGTTAGCGGGGGGGCAGTCGAGCAGTACTTC.

V usage is TRBV7-8 and J usage is TRBJ2-3; D unclear. The V gene lost 2 bases and the J gene lost 1 base, with 13 bases spanning the gap. This CDR3 comprises 16 residues. Germline assignment: CDR1 SGHVS and CDR2 FQNEAQ. The CDR3 coding sequence is TGTGCCAGCAGCTTACGCTCGCGAAGTGGCACAGATACGCAGTATTTT. Translation: CASSLRSRSGTDTQYF.

This rearrangement joins TRBV5-5 to TRBJ2-7; 9 positions match TRBD1. V gave up 1 base and J gave up 7 bases; unmatched junction bases: 6. Germline CDR1 reads SGHKS; CDR2 reads YYEKEE (reference sequence). The CDR3 is made up of 14 amino acids. The CDR3 reads CASSLPAGQGEQYF. DNA of the CDR3: TGTGCCAGCAGCTTGCCTGCGGGACAGGGAGAGCAGTACTTC.

This clone was seen only once. The chain uses TRBV9 and TRBJ2-7; perhaps TRBD1 as D (6 bases). The CDR3 is made up of 14 amino acids. From germline, CDR1 is SGDLS and CDR2 YYNGEE. The germline V and J ends were trimmed by 1 base and 3 bases, with 11 bases remaining between them. In DNA, the CDR3 is TGTGCCAGCAGCGTATCGTTACAGGGCTACGAGCAGTACTTC. The encoded protein is CASSVSLQGYEQYF. The full variable domain, with the rest looked up from reference TRBV9 and TRBJ2-7, is DSGVTQTPKHLITATGQRVTLRCSPRSGDLSVYWYQQSLDQGLQFLIQYYNGEERAKGNILERFSAQQFPDLHSELNLSSLELGDSALYFCASSVSLQGYEQYFGPGTRLTVT.

Here the CDR3 reads CASSEQGARETQYF. The CDR3 DNA reads TGTGCCAGCAGTGAACAGGGGGCGCGTGAGACCCAGTACTTC. The chain employs TRBV27 and TRBJ2-5; 9 bases are shared with TRBD1. Germline trimming cut 5 bases from V and 5 bases from J; bases unmatched to any gene: 6. CDR1 is MNHEY and CDR2 is SMNVEV in the germline V gene (reference sequence). The CDR3 loop spans 14 amino acids.

The chain couples TRBV12-3 or TRBV12-4 to TRBJ1-2, with a possible D match to TRBD1 (5 bases). This CDR3 comprises 13 residues. Trimming cost V 5 bases and J 10 bases, with 17 bases left between them. The CDR3 loop is CASSRDMGQVYTF. The DNA for the CDR3 is TGTGCCAGCAGTCGAGACATGGGGCAGGTCTACACCTTC.

This clone was seen a few times. The chain recombines TRBV25-1 with TRBJ1-2; 8 bases match TRBD1. Germline CDR1 reads MGHDK; CDR2 reads SYGVNS. This CDR3 comprises 12 residues. Germline trimming cut 8 bases from V and 6 bases from J; bases unmatched to any gene: 5. The CDR3 DNA is TGTGCCAGCGGAGGACAGGGCCATGGCTACACCTTC. As protein: CASGGQGHGYTF.

The V call is TRBV9, the J call TRBJ2-3; 7 bases line up with TRBD2. Germline CDR1 reads SGDLS; CDR2 reads YYNGEE. The CDR3 loop spans 14 amino acids. The junction had 4 bases not matched to a gene; V was cut back by 4 bases and J by 2 bases. CDR3 loop: CASSPRDYTDTQYF. CDR3 nucleotides: TGTGCCAGCAGCCCCCGGGACTACACAGATACGCAGTATTTT.

The chain is built from TRBV2 and TRBJ2-4, with 9 bases identical to TRBD1. Germline trimming cut 2 bases from V and 6 bases from J; bases unmatched to any gene: 5. Germline-derived CDR1 and CDR2 are SNHLY and FYNNEI. The CDR3 has 15 amino acids. Here the CDR3 DNA reads TGTGCCAGCAGTGAATGGGGACAGGGAACAAACATTCAGTACTTC. Residues: CASSEWGQGTNIQYF.

CDR3 amino acids: CASSFGRPGQHEKLFF. CDR3 sequence (DNA): TGCGCCAGCAGCTTTGGGAGACCAGGACAGCATGAAAAACTGTTTTTT. The chain joins TRBV5-1 to TRBJ1-4; the D gene is possibly TRBD1 (6 bases). Trimming shortened V by 2 bases and J by 6 bases, and 17 bases separated the two germline ends. The CDR3 loop spans 16 amino acids. The germline CDR1 and CDR2 sequences are SGHRS and YFSETQ.

This rearrangement joins TRBV6-5 to TRBJ1-3; D unresolved. CDR1 MNHEY and CDR2 SVGAGI come from the germline V gene. The CDR3 consists of 15 residues. V dropped 2 bases and J dropped 0 bases, with 8 bases sitting between them. The CDR3 sequence is CASSYGSYSGNTIYF. CDR3 DNA sequence: TGTGCCAGCAGTTACGGGAGCTACTCTGGAAACACCATATATTTT.

V gene TRBV11-2 combines with J gene TRBJ1-2; 7 nucleotides align to TRBD1. CDR1 is SGHAT, CDR2 FQNNGV, per germline. CDR3 length: 13 residues. Germline trimming cut 5 bases from V and 6 bases from J; bases unmatched to any gene: 6. The CDR3 here is CASSRQGEDGYTF. CDR3 DNA sequence: TGTGCCAGCAGCCGTCAGGGGGAAGATGGCTACACCTTC.

This chain joins TRBV11-1 and TRBJ1-2; 9 nucleotides agree with TRBD1. Germline CDR1 and CDR2: SGHAT and FQDESV (reference sequence). The CDR3 is 15 amino acids. V lost 4 bases, J lost 0 bases, and 3 bases stayed unmatched. This CDR3 reads CASSSYRGPNYGYTF. In DNA, the CDR3 is TGTGCCAGCAGCTCTTACAGGGGGCCTAACTATGGCTACACCTTC.

The chain carries TRBV7-9 and TRBJ1-5; D not resolved. The CDR3 contains 15 residues. V shed 5 bases and J shed 4 bases, with 15 bases lying between them. CDR1 is SEHNR, CDR2 FQNEAQ, per germline (reference sequence). CDR3 residues: CASSPSEIRNQPQHF. CDR3 nucleotide sequence: TGTGCCAGCAGCCCGTCGGAGATTCGGAATCAGCCCCAGCATTTT.

On this clone itself: Relative to the germline gene, one junction end is altered; a read error may explain this. The chain recombines TRBV30 with TRBJ2-7; TRBD1 is a possible D gene (5 bases). The CDR3 is 9 amino acids. Germline CDR1 and CDR2: GTSNPN and SVGIG (reference sequence). The CDR3 region is CAWGQGLHF. Here the CDR3 DNA reads TGTGCCTGGGGGCAGGGATTGCACTTC.

V usage is TRBV4-3 and J usage is TRBJ2-3; the match to TRBD2 covers 8 bases. The CDR3 covers 16 residues. Germline values: CDR1 LGHNA, CDR2 YSLEER. Germline trimming cut 0 bases from V and 4 bases from J; bases unmatched to any gene: 6. The CDR3 coding sequence is TGCGCCAGCAGCCAAGATTTATCGCGGGGGGCAGATACGCAGTATTTT. Its translation is CASSQDLSRGADTQYF.

The rearrangement links TRBV6-2 or TRBV6-3 to TRBJ1-5; tentatively, D is TRBD1 (5 bases). The CDR3 sequence is 15 residues long. Germline V gene data show CDR1 as MNHEY and CDR2 as SVGEGT. V lost 0 bases and J 9 bases, leaving 15 bases between the germline ends. The DNA for the CDR3 is TGTGCCAGCAGTTACTCGGGCGGGGGGTCCCGGCCCCAGCATTTT. This encodes CASSYSGGGSRPQHF.

The rearrangement joins TRBV29-1 to TRBJ1-4; tentatively, D is TRBD1 (5 bases). This CDR3 has 15 amino acids. CDR1 is SQVTM and CDR2 is ANQGSEA in the germline V gene. V was clipped by 3 bases and J by 8 bases, with 19 bases between them. CDR3 in amino acids: CSVEGRAGRGEKLFF. As DNA, the CDR3 is TGCAGCGTTGAGGGACGGGCGGGGCGCGGCGAAAAACTGTTTTTT.

V gene TRBV21-1 combines with J gene TRBJ1-5; the table calls TRBD1, which could not be checked here. TRBV21-1 is flagged as a pseudogene. This CDR3 region has 13 residues. CDR3 region: CASRDRGDQPQHF. As DNA, the CDR3 is TGTGCCAGCAGGGACAGGGGCGATCAGCCCCAGCATTTT.